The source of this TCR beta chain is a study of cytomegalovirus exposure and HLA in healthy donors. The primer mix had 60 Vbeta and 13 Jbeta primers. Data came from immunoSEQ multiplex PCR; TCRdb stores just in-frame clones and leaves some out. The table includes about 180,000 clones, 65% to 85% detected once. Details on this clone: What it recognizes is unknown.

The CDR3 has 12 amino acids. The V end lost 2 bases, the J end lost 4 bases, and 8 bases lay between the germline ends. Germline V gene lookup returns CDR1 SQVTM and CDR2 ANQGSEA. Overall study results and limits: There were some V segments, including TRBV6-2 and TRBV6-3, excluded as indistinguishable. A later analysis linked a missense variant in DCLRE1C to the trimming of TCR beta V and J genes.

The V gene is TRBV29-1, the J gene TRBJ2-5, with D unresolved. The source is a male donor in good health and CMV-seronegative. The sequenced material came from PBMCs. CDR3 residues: CSVELRRETQYF. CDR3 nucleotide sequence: TGCAGCGTTGAACTTAGGAGAGAGACCCAGTACTTC.